This TCR beta chain was identified in a study of T cell repertoires in cytomegalovirus infection. Across the whole study: Newly reported HLA-C-restricted and thoroughly characterized HLA-B-restricted CMV epitopes were employed. Findings of the study overall: The cumulative frequency of public TCR beta families distinguished individuals who carried CMV together with the relevant HLA.

This clonotype was counted at least ten times. What it binds is unknown. TCRdb itself ran the reads through MiXCR, one entry per CDR3 protein. The sample gives some 270,000 distinct CDR3 sequences, approximately 22% of which show up once; approximately 20% is in the top ten. The CDR3 spans 14 residues. Trimming took 4 bases from V and 4 from J, leaving 13 bases between them. Germline V gives CDR1 SGHTA, CDR2 FQGNSA. J is TRBJ1-2 and V is TRBV7-2, with TRBD1 as a possible D gene (5 bases). This specimen consisted of cultured PBMCs, obtained from culture after CMV antigen stimulation. The TCR comes from a human donor in good health (CMV status not recorded). Some clones in this sample may be carry-over from other donors' samples. In nucleotides, the CDR3 is TGTGCCAGCAGCTCCAGACAGCGGAGCTATGGCTACACCTTC. This encodes CASSSRQRSYGYTF.